Each of the 23 T cell receptor beta chains below was sequenced from the same sample in a study of shared clonotypes between healthy human individuals (dated by TCRdb to the early 2020s). Libraries were built with the immunoSEQ multiplex PCR assay. In its TCRdb copy, this immuneACCESS table keeps in-frame sequences only and misses some clones. Where compared with another copy, unresolved V genes explain less than half of these, and the others have no known cause. The sample table records some 1 million clones; roughly 80% of these occur just once. 1.4% to 1.5% of the sample is taken by the ten largest. Specimen: memory CD4+ T cells sorted from blood. The sample's cell subset or site, from its label and the paper: CD45RA-negative fraction. The receptors here all came from a man aged 18 to 30 in good health.

The rearrangement uses TRBV7-2 and TRBJ1-2; 10 positions agree with TRBD1. CDR1 is SGHTA and CDR2 is FQGNSA in the germline V gene. Losses at the gene ends were 0 bases for V and 6 bases for J; bases not matched to a gene: 7. The CDR3 is 16 amino acids. The CDR3 reads CASSLAHGTGVDGYTF. CDR3 nucleotides: TGTGCCAGCAGCTTAGCCCACGGGACAGGGGTGGATGGCTACACCTTC.

DNA of the CDR3: TGTGCCAGCAGTTACGATGGACAGCCGAATGAAAAACTGTTTTTT. It specifies CASSYDGQPNEKLFF. The gene calls are TRBV6-5 and TRBJ1-4; possibly TRBD1 for D (6 bases). The CDR3 is 15 amino acids. The V gene's germline CDR1 is MNHEY and CDR2 SVGAGI. The V end lost 2 bases, the J end lost 5 bases, and 12 bases lay between the germline ends.

This sequence joins TRBV27 and TRBJ2-1; D perhaps matches TRBD2 (6 bases). Germline V gene lookup returns CDR1 MNHEY and CDR2 SMNVEV (reference sequence). Trimming removed 6 bases at V and 3 bases at J, with 12 bases between. The CDR3 consists of 14 residues. This chain's CDR3 is CASRDSGRYNEQFF. CDR3 in DNA: TGTGCCAGCAGGGATAGCGGCCGCTACAATGAGCAGTTCTTC.

This clone showed up just a few times. The rearrangement joins TRBV28 to TRBJ1-1; no definite D call. V lost 8 bases and J lost 3, with 16 bases in between. Germline CDR1 reads MDHEN; CDR2 reads SYDVKM. CDR3 length: 14 residues. The CDR3 loop reads CASVLEVGDTEAFF. CDR3 DNA: TGTGCCAGCGTACTAGAGGTCGGGGACACTGAAGCTTTCTTT. Full variable domain (missing parts from reference TRBV28 and TRBJ1-1): DVKVTQSSRYLVKRTGEKVFLECVQDMDHENMFWYRQDPGLGLRLIYFSYDVKMKEKGDIPEGYSVSREKKERFSLILESASTNQTSMYLCASVLEVGDTEAFFGQGTRLTVV.

The table lists this clone with a few counts. The CDR3 loop reads CASSSDRERNYGYTF. The CDR3 nucleotides read TGTGCCAGCAGCTCCGACCGTGAGAGAAACTATGGCTACACCTTC. The chain joins TRBV7-9 to TRBJ1-2, with D unclear. The ends were cut back, 4 bases at V and 2 bases at J, with 14 bases in the middle. The germline V gene has CDR1 SEHNR and CDR2 FQNEAQ (reference sequence). This CDR3 is built from 15 residues.

As for this clone: Other DNA sequences of this sample code for an identical CDR3. The chain joins TRBV5-1 to TRBJ1-5, with 9 positions matching TRBD1. Unmatched junction bases numbered 3, after V lost 4 bases and J lost 4 bases. CDR1 is SGHRS and CDR2 is YFSETQ in the germline V gene. This CDR3 is built from 14 residues. The CDR3 reads CASSIGQGNQPQHF. The CDR3 coding sequence is TGCGCCAGCAGCATAGGACAGGGGAATCAGCCCCAGCATTTT.

The chain uses TRBV28 and TRBJ2-5; the D is unclear. The CDR3 runs 14 residues. The V and J ends lost 6 bases and 3 bases respectively, with 14 bases between them. Germline values: CDR1 MDHEN, CDR2 SYDVKM. CDR3: CASSPVTAEETQYF. In DNA form, the CDR3 reads TGTGCCAGCAGCCCCGTTACAGCAGAAGAGACCCAGTACTTC.

The chain employs TRBV5-1 and TRBJ1-6, with D possibly matching TRBD1 (5 bases). CDR1 is SGHRS and CDR2 is YFSETQ in the germline V gene. This CDR3 has 14 amino acids. The V end lost 1 base, the J end lost 10 bases, and 12 bases lay between the germline ends. The DNA of the CDR3 is TGCGCCAGCAGCTTGAAAATGGGGGACTCACCCCTCCACTTT. This encodes CASSLKMGDSPLHF.

This clone was detected a few times. The J gene is TRBJ2-7, the V gene TRBV7-2; 8 bases line up with TRBD2. Germline lookup yields CDR1 SGHTA and CDR2 FQGNSA. CDR3 length: 14 residues. V was pared by 5 bases and J by 0 bases, with 3 bases of the junction left unmatched. This chain's CDR3 is CASSPRGGSYEQYF. The CDR3 nucleotides read TGTGCCAGCAGCCCCCGGGGGGGCTCCTACGAGCAGTACTTC.

The CDR3 region is CASSSGGLRTDTQYF. CDR3 nucleotides: TGTGCCAGCAGCTCCGGGGGGCTACGCACAGATACGCAGTATTTT. This chain joins TRBV11-3 and TRBJ2-3; possibly TRBD2 for D (7 bases). This CDR3 contains 15 residues. Trimming removed 4 bases at V and 1 base at J, with 12 bases between. In germline, CDR1 is SGHNT, CDR2 YENEEA.

The chain couples TRBV5-1 to TRBJ2-2; D gene unclear. The CDR3 is made up of 15 amino acids. Germline V gene data show CDR1 as SGHRS and CDR2 as YFSETQ. Deletions cut 7 bases from V and 3 bases from J, with 16 bases between. The CDR3 loop reads CASRRDATDTGELFF. The CDR3 region has the DNA TGCGCCAGCCGACGAGACGCAACAGACACCGGGGAGCTGTTTTTT.

This clone has only one observation. Distinct nucleotide sequences in the sample also encode this CDR3. The gene calls are TRBV2 and TRBJ2-7, with D perhaps TRBD1 (6 bases). Trimming shortened V by 4 bases and J by 2 bases, and 9 bases separated the two germline ends. Germline CDR1 reads SNHLY; CDR2 reads FYNNEI. The length of the CDR3 is 13 residues. The CDR3 DNA reads TGTGCCAGCAGTGGGGGACACCCCTACGAGCAGTACTTC. Protein: CASSGGHPYEQYF.

This clone was seen just once. The chain is built from TRBV7-2 and TRBJ1-2; unclear D gene. Trimming cost V 3 bases and J 4 bases, with 12 bases left between them. Germline CDR1 and CDR2: SGHTA and FQGNSA. This CDR3 comprises 14 residues. CDR3 protein: CASSFQKGPYGYTF. DNA of the CDR3: TGTGCCAGCAGCTTCCAGAAAGGACCCTATGGCTACACCTTC.

This sequence joins TRBV7-2 and TRBJ1-6, with D hard to call. The germline CDR1 and CDR2 sequences are SGHTA and FQGNSA. V was cut by 3 bases and J by 2 bases, with 11 bases left in between. The CDR3 sequence is 16 residues long. The CDR3 DNA sequence: TGTGCCAGCAGCTTCGGCAGTACAGCCTATAATTCACCCCTCCACTTT. Translated: CASSFGSTAYNSPLHF.

The V gene is TRBV28, the J gene TRBJ2-1; the D gene is possibly TRBD2 (6 bases). This CDR3 region has 16 residues. Germline CDR1 and CDR2: MDHEN and SYDVKM. V lost 1 base and J 0 bases, leaving 10 bases between the germline ends. The CDR3, as DNA: TGTGCCAGCAGTTTATCCGGGAGATTCTCCTACAATGAGCAGTTCTTC. It yields the protein CASSLSGRFSYNEQFF.

There are a few counts of this clone. This sequence joins TRBV5-1 and TRBJ1-5, with 7 bases that match TRBD1. The CDR3 is 15 residues long. Germline V gene sequence: CDR1 SGHRS, CDR2 YFSETQ. The ends lost 0 bases at V and 1 base at J; junction bases unmatched: 1. CDR3 residues: CASSLGDRSNQPQHF. CDR3 nucleotides: TGCGCCAGCAGCTTGGGGGACAGAAGCAATCAGCCCCAGCATTTT.

This clone was counted only a few times. V gene TRBV7-3 combines with J gene TRBJ2-1, with 9 positions matching TRBD2. The trim removed 5 bases at V and 9 bases at J, leaving 5 bases unmatched. Germline V CDR1 and CDR2: SGHTA, FQGTGA. CDR3 length equals 13 residues. In nucleotides, the CDR3 is TGTGCCAGCAGCCGGACTAGCGTGGGTGAGCAGTTCTTC. As protein: CASSRTSVGEQFF.

The chain is built from TRBV29-1 and TRBJ2-4; D is perhaps TRBD2 (6 bases). The V end lost 3 bases, the J end lost 0 bases, and 15 bases lay between the germline ends. Germline CDR1 SQVTM, CDR2 ANQGSEA. The length of the CDR3 is 16 residues. Written as DNA, the CDR3 is TGCAGCGTTGAGGAGGGCAGGCATCTAGCCAAAAACATTCAGTACTTC. This sequence encodes CSVEEGRHLAKNIQYF.

The chain combines TRBV19 with TRBJ1-1; no reliable D call. Germline V lookup: CDR1 LNHDA, CDR2 SQIVND (reference sequence). This CDR3 has 13 amino acids. Trimming cost V 6 bases and J 3 bases, with 11 bases left between them. CDR3 in amino acids: CASSLNRDTEAFF. The CDR3 region has the DNA TGTGCCAGTAGCCTTAATAGAGACACTGAAGCTTTCTTT.

The gene calls are TRBV12-5 and TRBJ1-5; D unresolved. CDR1 and CDR2 (germline): LGHNT, FRNRAP. CDR3 length: 16 amino acids. Deletions cut 0 bases from V and 5 bases from J, with 14 bases between. The CDR3 DNA follows: TGTGCTAGTGGTTTGGTTGTCTTGGGGATTGATCAGCCCCAGCATTTT. This gives the protein CASGLVVLGIDQPQHF. Supplemented by reference TRBV12-5 and TRBJ1-5, the full variable domain reads DARVTQTPRHKVTEMGQEVTMRCQPILGHNTVFWYRQTMMQGLELLAYFRNRAPLDDSGMPKDRFSAEMPDATLATLKIQPSEPRDSAVYFCASGLVVLGIDQPQHFGDGTRLSIL.

This chain links TRBV6-6 with TRBJ2-1; possible D gene TRBD1, 5 bases. The CDR3 runs 15 residues. Trimming cost V 6 bases and J 2 bases, with 14 bases left between them. The germline V gene encodes CDR1 MNHNY and CDR2 SVGAGI (reference sequence). The CDR3 loop reads CASSRTHRTYNEQFF. CDR3 bases: TGTGCCAGCAGCCGGACACATCGTACCTACAATGAGCAGTTCTTC.

V usage is TRBV10-3 and J usage is TRBJ1-5; D remains ambiguous. This CDR3 contains 16 residues. Trimming pared 4 bases from V and 2 bases from J, leaving 15 bases between. Germline CDR1 and CDR2: ENHRY and SYGVKD. CDR3 DNA: TGTGCCATCAGTGTCGTTCTTCCTGGGCGCAATCAGCCCCAGCATTTT. As protein: CAISVVLPGRNQPQHF.

The chain has TRBV6-5 and TRBJ2-3; 8 nucleotides match TRBD2. Trimming removed 8 bases from V and 7 bases from J; junction bases left unmatched: 11. This CDR3 region has 14 residues. The germline V gene encodes CDR1 MNHEY and CDR2 SVGAGI. The CDR3 loop is CASWSGGARYTQYF. CDR3 DNA sequence: TGTGCCAGCTGGTCGGGGGGGGCCAGGTATACGCAGTATTTT.